These T cell receptor beta chains were read from a single sample in a study of neoadjuvant anti-PD-1 for oral cavity cancer. Data came from immunoSEQ multiplex PCR; TCRdb stores just in-frame clones and leaves some out. This sample has about 16,000 clones, with 60% to 70% found just once. The sequenced sample was PBMCs, obtained before nivolumab (anti-PD-1) treatment. The receptors come from a person between 35 and 79 years old with oral cavity squamous cell carcinoma. The CDR3 runs from the conserved cysteine through the conserved F or W. A D gene is named only where the DNA matches it firmly. Part of the rows lack a size; the others show once, few, many or a class for expanded clones.

J gene,V gene,CDR3 length,clone size,D gene,CDR3 DNA,CDR3 protein
TRBJ2-5,TRBV19,15,few,TRBD1,TGTGCCAGTAGTCCCCAAATGGGACAGGCGGGGACCCAGTACTTC,CASSPQMGQAGTQYF
TRBJ2-2,TRBV4-2,17,few,TRBD2,TGTGCCAGCAGCCAAGCGGGACTAGCGGATGACACCGGGGAGCTGTTTTTT,CASSQAGLADDTGELFF
TRBJ2-5,TRBV10-2,12,.,.,TGCGCCAGCCGCTTGGCCGATTCGACCCAGTACTTC,CASRLADSTQYF
TRBJ1-5,TRBV10-2,13,.,TRBD1,TGCGCCAGCAGTGAACAGGGGGCAAGGCCCCAGCATTTT,CASSEQGARPQHF
TRBJ2-3,TRBV9,13,.,.,TGTGCCAGCAGCGCATACGTCACTGATACGCAGTATTTT,CASSAYVTDTQYF
TRBJ2-1,TRBV9,16,few,.,TGTGCCAGCAGCTCAGAGGGCGGCTTAAAGAGCAATGAGCAGTTCTTC,CASSSEGGLKSNEQFF
TRBJ2-2,TRBV19,15,.,TRBD1,TGTGCCAGCCTGAACAGGGGGCTGTCGGCCGGGGAGCTGTTTTTT,CASLNRGLSAGELFF
TRBJ2-2,TRBV11-3,15,.,TRBD1,TGTGCCAGCAGCTCGGACAGGGGGCCCACCGGGGAGCTGTTTTTT,CASSSDRGPTGELFF
TRBJ1-2,TRBV6-5,13,.,TRBD1,TGTGCCAGCAGTCTAGACAGGGGGTATGGCTACACCTTC,CASSLDRGYGYTF
TRBJ2-1,TRBV6-5,11,.,.,TGTGCCAGCAGCCAGGGACAAGAGCAGTTCTTC,CASSQGQEQFF
TRBJ1-2,TRBV6-6,13,.,TRBD1,TGTGCCAGCAGTCCAGGACAGGCCTATGGCTACACCTTC,CASSPGQAYGYTF
TRBJ2-7,TRBV30,14,.,TRBD2,TGTGCCTGGAGCCGGGAGGACCGACTGGGCGAGCAGTACTTC,CAWSREDRLGEQYF
TRBJ1-2,TRBV7-6,14,.,.,TGTGCCAGCAGCCATGACCCAGAACTATATGGCTACACCTTC,CASSHDPELYGYTF
TRBJ1-5,TRBV5-6,16,few,TRBD1,TGTGCCAGCGGGCCCCCGGGAACAGGGGGACGACAGCCCCAGCATTTT,CASGPPGTGGRQPQHF
TRBJ2-1,TRBV5-6,17,once,TRBD2,TGTGCCAGCAGCTTGGCTAGCGGGAGGGCTTCCTACAATGAGCAGTTCTTC,CASSLASGRASYNEQFF
TRBJ2-1,TRBV9,17,.,TRBD2,TGTGCCAGCAGCCCTCGACTAGCGGTGAGCTCCTACAATGAGCAGTTCTTC,CASSPRLAVSSYNEQFF
TRBJ2-7,TRBV7-6,14,.,.,TGTGCCAGCAGCTTAGGGCCGCAAAATGCCGAGCAGTACTTC,CASSLGPQNAEQYF
TRBJ1-5,TRBV7-8,15,few,TRBD1,TGTGCCAGCAGCGCTTCCGGGACAGGCAATCAGCCCCAGCATTTT,CASSASGTGNQPQHF
TRBJ2-1,TRBV5-6,13,.,.,TGTGCCAGCAGCGGGGCCCGGGAGTCTGAGCAGTTCTTC,CASSGARESEQFF
TRBJ1-1,TRBV21-1,16,.,.,TGTGCCAGCAGCAAATTAGGCCAGGTGGTAGACACTGAAGCTTTCTTT,CASSKLGQVVDTEAFF
TRBJ2-1,TRBV2,15,.,.,TGTGCCAGCAGTGATAGGGACTCGAAACGGGGTGAGCAGTTCTTC,CASSDRDSKRGEQFF
TRBJ2-3,TRBV29-1,14,.,TRBD1,TGCAGCGTAGGACAGGCCCCCGCGTCGGATACGCAGTATTTT,CSVGQAPASDTQYF
TRBJ1-5,TRBV5-5,14,once,.,TGTGCCAGCAGCTTGGTGGGAAGCAGCCAGCCCCAGCATTTT,CASSLVGSSQPQHF
TRBJ2-7,TRBV7-9,15,.,.,TGTGCCAGCAGCTGGGAGGGACACCTAGAGGGCGAGCAGTACTTC,CASSWEGHLEGEQYF
TRBJ2-7,TRBV29-1,12,.,TRBD1,TGCAGCGTTGGACGACAGGGGTACGAGCAGTACTTC,CSVGRQGYEQYF
TRBJ1-1,TRBV6-1,13,.,.,TGTGCCAGCAGAGACCGAGGTCAGCTGGGAGCTTTCTTT,CASRDRGQLGAFF
TRBJ2-1,TRBV6-1,14,.,.,TGTGCCAGCAGTTGGGACCTCAGAGACAATGAGCAGTTCTTC,CASSWDLRDNEQFF
TRBJ2-1,TRBV4-2,14,.,.,TGTGCCAGCAGCCAAGATTATAGGGGCAATGAGCAGTTCTTC,CASSQDYRGNEQFF
TRBJ2-1,TRBV13,12,.,TRBD2,TGTGCCAGCAGCCGGGAGGGCAATGAGCAGTTCTTC,CASSREGNEQFF
TRBJ1-2,TRBV5-1,13,few,.,TGCGCCAGCAGCTTGGATGTCACTTGGGGCTACACCTTC,CASSLDVTWGYTF
TRBJ1-5,TRBV6-5,13,.,.,TGTGCCAGCAGTGGGACAAACAATCAGCCCCAGCATTTT,CASSGTNNQPQHF
TRBJ2-5,TRBV5-1,14,.,.,TGCGCCAGCAGCTTGCTCACAACGGGCGAGACCCAGTACTTC,CASSLLTTGETQYF
TRBJ2-2,TRBV20-1,11,.,.,TGCAGTGCTGGACAATCCGGGGAGCTGTTTTTT,CSAGQSGELFF
TRBJ1-5,TRBV28,19,few,.,TGTGCCAGCAGTTTCTCCGGTCCCACCTGGGGTTATAGCAATCAGCCCCAGCATTTT,CASSFSGPTWGYSNQPQHF
TRBJ1-1,TRBV6-5,15,.,TRBD1,TGTGCCAGCAAGGTTATCGCGGCAGGGGGCACTGAAGCTTTCTTT,CASKVIAAGGTEAFF
TRBJ1-5,TRBV6-1,14,.,.,TGTGCCATACACAGTCCTTATAGCAATCAGCCCCAGCATTTT,CAIHSPYSNQPQHF
TRBJ2-1,TRBV4-2,17,few,TRBD2,TGTGCCAGCAGCCAAATCGGGTTTAGCGGGGGGGGCAATGAGCAGTTCTTC,CASSQIGFSGGGNEQFF
TRBJ2-7,TRBV30,11,.,.,TGTGCCTGGAGTGTAGGGGGCGAGCAGTACTTC,CAWSVGGEQYF
TRBJ2-1,TRBV2,11,.,.,TGTGCCAGCAGGCAATGGGATGAGCAGTTCTTC,CASRQWDEQFF
TRBJ2-3,TRBV11-3,14,once,.,TGTGCCAGCAGCTTAGGACGCCCCACAGATACGCAGTATTTT,CASSLGRPTDTQYF
TRBJ1-5,TRBV19,15,once,.,TGTGCCAGTAGTATAGGACAGAGTAGCAATCAGCCCCAGCATTTT,CASSIGQSSNQPQHF
TRBJ2-7,TRBV9,15,.,TRBD2,TGTGCCAGCAGCCTCGGACTAGCGGGAGGGTACGAGCAGTACTTC,CASSLGLAGGYEQYF
TRBJ1-2,TRBV5-4,12,.,.,TGTGCCAGCAGCCCCGAGGGGAGACAGGCGGACTTC,CASSPEGRQADF
TRBJ1-5,TRBV30,14,.,TRBD1,TGTGCCTGGAGTTTAACAGGGGGCAATCAGCCCCAGCATTTT,CAWSLTGGNQPQHF